These 26 T cell receptor beta chains were all obtained from the same sample, sequenced in a study of shared clonotypes between healthy human individuals. Clones were sequenced by immunoSEQ multiplex PCR, and TCRdb holds only the in-frame ones, with some missing. The repertoire has approximately 530,000 clones, about 96% of them found once; the top ten carry roughly 0.06%. The sequencing input was naive CD4+ T cells sorted from blood. Indicated subset: CD45RA+ positively selected. These receptors originate from a woman between 25 and 40 years old in good health.

In DNA form, the CDR3 reads TGTGCCAGCAGTAGTGCCGGGAATTCACCCCTCCACTTT. The encoded protein is CASSSAGNSPLHF. This sequence joins TRBV7-6 and TRBJ1-6; no reliable D call. The germline CDR1 and CDR2 sequences are SGHVS and FNYEAQ. V lost 6 bases, J lost 7 bases, and 10 bases lay in between. This CDR3 has 13 amino acids.

This clone showed up just once. The rearrangement uses TRBV7-9 and TRBJ2-3, with D tentatively TRBD1 (6 bases). The germline gives CDR1 SEHNR, CDR2 FQNEAQ (reference sequence). There are 14 residues in the CDR3. V lost 5 bases, J lost 6 bases, and 15 bases lay in between. DNA of the CDR3: TGTGCCAGCAGCATCGGGCAGGGGCTGGATACGCAGTATTTT. Its translation is CASSIGQGLDTQYF.

This chain joins TRBV7-9 and TRBJ1-1, with TRBD1 matching 10 bases. This CDR3 has 17 amino acids. The germline gives CDR1 SEHNR, CDR2 FQNEAQ (reference sequence). V shed 5 bases and J 3 bases; nucleotides not matched to a gene: 12. The CDR3: CASSPLTGGQLDTEAFF. Here the CDR3 DNA reads TGTGCCAGCAGCCCTTTGACAGGGGGCCAGTTGGACACTGAAGCTTTCTTT.

V is TRBV5-8 and J is TRBJ2-7, with unresolved D. Germline lookup yields CDR1 SGHTS and CDR2 YDEGEE. The CDR3 runs 15 residues. With 5 bases removed from V and 3 bases from J, the gap between germline ends came to 18 bases. The CDR3 nucleotides read TGTGCCAGCAGACTCCGAAGGAGACCGAGCTACGAGCAGTACTTC. Amino acids: CASRLRRRPSYEQYF.

The chain uses TRBV7-8 and TRBJ2-1, with D possibly TRBD1 on 5 matching bases. The CDR3 totals 15 residues. The ends were cut back, 5 bases at V and 4 bases at J, with 15 bases in the middle. The germline V gene has CDR1 SGHVS and CDR2 FQNEAQ. The CDR3 protein is CASSPPRQSYNEQFF. The CDR3, as DNA: TGTGCCAGCAGCCCCCCCAGACAGAGTTACAATGAGCAGTTCTTC.

This chain connects TRBV28 to TRBJ1-1; tentative D call: TRBD1 (5 bases). The germline gives CDR1 MDHEN, CDR2 SYDVKM. The germline V and J ends were trimmed by 8 bases and 4 bases, with 8 bases remaining between them. The CDR3 covers 11 residues. CDR3 in DNA: TGTGCCAGCCCGGGGGGCACTGAAGCTTTCTTT. Protein product: CASPGGTEAFF.

Details on this clone: The germline gene is not matched at one end of the junction; a read error may be the cause. This chain connects TRBV19 to TRBJ2-5, with TRBD1 as a possible D gene (8 bases). CDR3 length: 13 amino acids. Germline lookup yields CDR1 LNHDA and CDR2 SQIVND (reference sequence). Here the CDR3 DNA reads TGTGCCAGTAGACACCTGGACAGGGAGGGTATGGACTTC. The encoded protein is CASRHLDREGMDF.

The genes are TRBV19 and TRBJ1-4; 7 bases agree with TRBD1. This CDR3 spans 14 amino acids. The germline V gene has CDR1 LNHDA and CDR2 SQIVND (reference sequence). With V trimmed by 10 bases and J by 5 bases, 10 bases remained unmatched. The CDR3 sequence: CATPRADRNEKLFF. CDR3 coding DNA: TGTGCCACCCCCAGAGCGGACAGGAATGAAAAACTGTTTTTT.

The chain combines TRBV5-4 with TRBJ2-3; D gene uncertain. The CDR3 spans 13 residues. Germline CDR1 and CDR2: SGHNT and YYREEE (reference sequence). Trimming left V 4 bases short and J 0 bases short, with 6 bases between. CDR3 region: CASSKTSTDTQYF. The CDR3 coding sequence is TGTGCCAGCAGCAAGACTAGCACAGATACGCAGTATTTT.

This rearrangement joins TRBV9 to TRBJ2-7, with a possible D match to TRBD2 (6 bases). This CDR3 has 15 residues. The germline V gene encodes CDR1 SGDLS and CDR2 YYNGEE. Trimming stripped 0 bases from V and 2 bases from J, with 12 bases between. The CDR3, as DNA: TGTGCCAGCAGCGTAGACGGGGGACCTACCTACGAGCAGTACTTC. Protein sequence: CASSVDGGPTYEQYF.

The chain combines TRBV18 with TRBJ1-2; TRBD1 matches 8 bases. The germline gives CDR1 KGHSH, CDR2 LQKENI. The J segment lost 6 bases and the V segment lost 3 bases, leaving 3 bases of the junction unmatched. This CDR3 region has 13 residues. The CDR3 region is CASSPAGGDGYTF. The CDR3 nucleotides are TGTGCCAGCTCACCTGCAGGGGGCGATGGCTACACCTTC. The full variable domain, in which reference TRBV18 and TRBJ1-2 provide the parts outside the CDR3, is NAGVMQNPRHLVRRRGQEARLRCSPMKGHSHVYWYRQLPEEGLKFMVYLQKENIIDESGMPKERFSAEFPKEGPSILRIQQVVRGDSAAYFCASSPAGGDGYTFGSGTRLTVV.

The gene calls are TRBV10-3 and TRBJ1-2; no clear D. This CDR3 spans 12 amino acids. V lost 4 bases, J lost 3 bases, and 6 bases lay in between. Germline assignment: CDR1 ENHRY and CDR2 SYGVKD. CDR3 in amino acids: CAISARDYGYTF. In nucleotides, the CDR3 is TGTGCCATCAGTGCCAGAGACTATGGCTACACCTTC.

This rearrangement joins TRBV27 to TRBJ1-6; D is unclear. CDR3 length: 15 residues. From germline, CDR1 is MNHEY and CDR2 SMNVEV (reference sequence). V was clipped by 2 bases and J by 6 bases, with 11 bases between them. CDR3: CASSLIGLRNSPLHF. CDR3 nucleotides: TGTGCCAGCAGTTTAATTGGACTGCGTAATTCACCCCTCCACTTT.

The rearrangement uses TRBV11-2 and TRBJ2-1, with D hard to call. This CDR3 has 14 amino acids. Germline V gives CDR1 SGHAT, CDR2 FQNNGV. The V end was cut by 2 bases, the J end by 1 base, with 6 bases between. The chain's CDR3 is CASSLSVSYNEQFF. The CDR3 coding sequence is TGTGCCAGCAGCTTAAGTGTTTCCTACAATGAGCAGTTCTTC.

The rearrangement uses TRBV6-5 and TRBJ2-3; D may be TRBD1 or TRBD2 (5 bases each). Germline lookup yields CDR1 MNHEY and CDR2 SVGAGI. The CDR3 totals 14 residues. Between the trimmed V and J ends, which lost 4 bases and 2 bases, there was a span of 10 bases. In nucleotides, the CDR3 is TGTGCCAGCAGTTTGCAGGGACCCACAGATACGCAGTATTTT. Its protein product is CASSLQGPTDTQYF.

The rearrangement uses TRBV7-3 and TRBJ2-2; 11 nucleotides line up with TRBD2. Trimming cost V 2 bases and J 4 bases; bases outside gene matches: 9. CDR1 and CDR2 (germline): SGHTA, FQGTGA. This CDR3 has 18 amino acids. CDR3 loop: CASSLSPAGTSGTGELFF. The CDR3 DNA reads as TGTGCCAGCAGCTTATCCCCAGCCGGGACTAGCGGCACCGGGGAGCTGTTTTTT.

In this sample, this clone turned up once. The same CDR3 also results from other DNA sequences found in this sample. This rearrangement joins TRBV20-1 to TRBJ1-3; tentative D call: TRBD1 (6 bases). From germline, CDR1 is DFQATT and CDR2 SNEGSKA (reference sequence). With 5 bases removed from V and 7 bases from J, the gap between germline ends came to 9 bases. This CDR3 is built from 11 residues. The CDR3 region has the DNA TGCAGTGCTCCAACAGGGAACACCATATATTTT. Translating gives CSAPTGNTIYF.

The chain recombines TRBV28 with TRBJ1-1; possibly TRBD1 for D (6 bases). Per germline, CDR1 MDHEN and CDR2 SYDVKM. V was shortened by 6 bases and J by 0 bases, with 14 bases between the two germline ends. The CDR3 is 15 amino acids. For the CDR3, the DNA is TGTGCCAGCAGAGAAGGGACAAGACTGAACACTGAAGCTTTCTTT. Residues: CASREGTRLNTEAFF.

The chain recombines TRBV10-3 with TRBJ2-7; 10 bases are a match to TRBD1. The J segment lost 4 bases and the V segment lost 3 bases, leaving 9 bases of the junction unmatched. Germline values: CDR1 ENHRY, CDR2 SYGVKD. CDR3 length: 16 amino acids. The CDR3 loop reads CAISDPGQGRSYEQYF. CDR3 sequence (DNA): TGTGCCATCAGTGACCCGGGACAGGGGCGAAGTTACGAGCAGTACTTC.

The V call is TRBV4-1, the J call TRBJ2-1; no clear D. Trimming took 1 base from V and 0 from J, leaving 13 bases between them. Looked up from germline, CDR1 is MGHRA and CDR2 is YSYEKL. This CDR3 region has 17 residues. CDR3 nucleotides: TGCGCCAGCAGCCAAGGCGGAGCGAGAAGCTCCTACAATGAGCAGTTCTTC. Protein product: CASSQGGARSSYNEQFF.

The gene calls are TRBV4-1 and TRBJ2-7, with D unclear. Germline assignment: CDR1 MGHRA and CDR2 YSYEKL. V was shortened by 3 bases and J by 5 bases, with 11 bases between the two germline ends. The CDR3 extends over 13 amino acids. CDR3 amino acids: CASSQRTRDEQYF. CDR3 sequence (DNA): TGCGCCAGCAGCCAGAGGACCCGAGACGAGCAGTACTTC.

The chain joins TRBV2 to TRBJ2-7, with 8 bases identical to TRBD1. With V trimmed by 2 bases and J by 6 bases, 9 bases remained unmatched. The germline gives CDR1 SNHLY, CDR2 FYNNEI. This CDR3 contains 15 residues. CDR3 sequence reads: CASSESPPGGSEQYF. CDR3 bases: TGTGCCAGCAGTGAATCCCCCCCAGGGGGCAGCGAGCAGTACTTC.

The CDR3 reads CASSLSWGQGMGQPQHF. DNA for the CDR3: TGTGCCAGCAGTCTCTCTTGGGGACAGGGGATGGGGCAGCCCCAGCATTTT. The chain recombines TRBV27 with TRBJ1-5, with 10 bases lining up with TRBD1. The length of the CDR3 is 17 residues. The V gene's germline CDR1 is MNHEY and CDR2 SMNVEV (reference sequence). Trimming at V came to 5 bases and at J to 7 bases, leaving 14 bases not matched to a gene.

The chain is built from TRBV27 and TRBJ1-6, with D hard to call. Per the germline V gene, CDR1 is MNHEY and CDR2 is SMNVEV (reference sequence). Trimming stripped 6 bases from V and 0 bases from J, with 9 bases between. The CDR3 sequence is 15 residues long. CDR3 residues: CASRVESSYNSPLHF. The CDR3 coding sequence is TGTGCCAGCAGGGTAGAAAGCTCCTATAATTCACCCCTCCACTTT.

V gene TRBV28 combines with J gene TRBJ1-3; D remains ambiguous. The CDR3 runs 15 residues. The V end lost 3 bases, the J end lost 0 bases, and 9 bases lay between the germline ends. Germline V gene data show CDR1 as MDHEN and CDR2 as SYDVKM. The CDR3 DNA is TGTGCCAGCAGTTTGAGAGTGAACTCTGGAAACACCATATATTTT. Its translation is CASSLRVNSGNTIYF.

The V gene is TRBV19, the J gene TRBJ1-2; 7 bases map to TRBD1. CDR3 length equals 12 residues. V was pared by 7 bases and J by 4 bases, with 3 bases of the junction left unmatched. Germline V gene data show CDR1 as LNHDA and CDR2 as SQIVND (reference sequence). The CDR3 spells CASKYRGYGYTF. CDR3 DNA sequence: TGTGCCAGTAAATACAGGGGCTATGGCTACACCTTC.